This is a list of T cell receptor beta chains from one sample in a study of T cell responses to AZD1222 COVID-19 vaccine. Some clones are missing from TCRdb's copy, which holds only in-frame ones; the method was immunoSEQ multiplex PCR. The sample carries more than 85,000 clones, around nine tenths recorded once. The material sequenced was peripheral blood, taken 28 days after the second AZD1222 dose. The receptors derive from an adult who received the AZD1222 COVID-19 vaccine. Both conserved end residues are trimmed from each CDR3.

J | V | CDR3
TRBJ1-1 | TRBV9 | ASSANRGNTEAF
TRBJ1-5 | TRBV30 | AWSGGLYQPQH
TRBJ2-1 | TRBV24-1 | ATSVMAKTGWHTYNEQF
TRBJ2-7 | TRBV18 | ASSPRSTGIYEQY
TRBJ2-5 | TRBV7-7 | ASSRLSSGGGMETQY
TRBJ1-3 | TRBV7-2 | ASSFFMGQSGNTIY
TRBJ2-7 | TRBV6-5 | ASSYGRAGPYEQY
TRBJ2-7 | TRBV3-1/TRBV3-2 | ASSPDGYEQY
TRBJ1-3 | TRBV5-1 | ASSGSGTGSSGNTIY
TRBJ1-1 | TRBV5-5 | ASSRDGGDEAF
TRBJ2-3 | TRBV4-3 | ASSRGRADTQY
TRBJ2-7 | TRBV27 | ASSLGQTYEQY
TRBJ1-4 | TRBV7-9 | ASSRTGPLF
TRBJ2-3 | TRBV6-2/TRBV6-3 | ASSRGTSADTQY
TRBJ1-5 | TRBV7-8 | ASSPFPGLSNQPQH
TRBJ2-3 | TRBV13 | ASSSNKWGGGADTQY
TRBJ1-2 | TRBV10-3 | AISARVTNYGYT
TRBJ2-7 | TRBV5-4 | ASSSKSGTRSYEQY
TRBJ1-3 | TRBV2 | ASRAGQANSGNTIY
TRBJ1-1 | TRBV16 | ASSQGVGTEAF
TRBJ2-7 | TRBV27 | ASSFVGRSEYEQY
TRBJ2-2 | TRBV24-1 | ATIESGAANTGELF
TRBJ2-2 | TRBV19 | ASSIGTTYTGELF
TRBJ1-5 | TRBV30 | AWRTGLSNQPQH
TRBJ2-3 | TRBV4-2 | ASSQGGGHTDTQY
TRBJ2-5 | TRBV6-1 | ASSEAGQGGRETQY